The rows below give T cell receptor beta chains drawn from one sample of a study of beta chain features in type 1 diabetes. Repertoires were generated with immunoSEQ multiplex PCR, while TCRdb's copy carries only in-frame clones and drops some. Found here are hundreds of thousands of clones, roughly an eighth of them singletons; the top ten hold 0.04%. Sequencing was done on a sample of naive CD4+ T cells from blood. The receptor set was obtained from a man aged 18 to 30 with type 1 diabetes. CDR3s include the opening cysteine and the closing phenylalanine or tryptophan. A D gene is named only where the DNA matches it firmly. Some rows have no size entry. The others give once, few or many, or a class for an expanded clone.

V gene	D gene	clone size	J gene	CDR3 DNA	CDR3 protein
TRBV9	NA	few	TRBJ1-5	TGTGCCAGCAGCGTCGGGGGCCTACCTAATCAGCCCCAGCATTTT	CASSVGGLPNQPQHF
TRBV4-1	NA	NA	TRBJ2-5	TGCGCCAGCAGCCCTCTAGGACTACCCCAAGAGACCCAGTACTTC	CASSPLGLPQETQYF
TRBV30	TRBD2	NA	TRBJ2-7	TGTGCCTGGGGACTAGGTAGCGAGCAGTACTTC	CAWGLGSEQYF
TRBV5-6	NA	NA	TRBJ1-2	TGTGCCAGCAGCTCCGGACAGAACAGTGGCTACACCTTC	CASSSGQNSGYTF
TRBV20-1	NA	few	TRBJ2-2	TGCAGTAGCGGGAACACCGGGGAGCTGTTTTTT	CSSGNTGELFF
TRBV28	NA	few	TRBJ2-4	TGTGCCAGCAGATTTCAGGGACGGGACATTCAGTACTTC	CASRFQGRDIQYF
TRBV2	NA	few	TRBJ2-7	TGTGCCAGCAGTGGAAACTCCTACGAGCAGTACTTC	CASSGNSYEQYF
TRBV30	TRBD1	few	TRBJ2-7	TGTGCCTGGAGCCCAAGGACAGGCACCTACGAGCAGTACTTC	CAWSPRTGTYEQYF
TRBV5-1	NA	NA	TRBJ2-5	TGCGCCAGCAGCTTGGGTAGGACTAAGGAGACCCAGTACTTC	CASSLGRTKETQYF
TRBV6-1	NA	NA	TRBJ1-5	TGTGCCAGCAGTGAAAGAGGGAATCAGCCCCAGCATTTT	CASSERGNQPQHF
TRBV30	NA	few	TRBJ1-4	TGTGCCTGGAGTTCTGAACGGGAAAAACTGTTTTTT	CAWSSEREKLFF
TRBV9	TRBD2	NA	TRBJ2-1	TGTGCCAGCAGCGTAGCTCAGGCTAGCGGGAGCGGGTGGGGCAATGAGCAGTTCTTC	CASSVAQASGSGWGNEQFF
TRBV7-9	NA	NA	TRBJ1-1	TGTGCCAGCAGCTTAGACCAGAACACTGAAGCTTTCTTT	CASSLDQNTEAFF
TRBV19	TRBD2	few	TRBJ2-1	TGTGCCAGTCTCGGCGGGAGTAATGAGCAGTTCTTC	CASLGGSNEQFF
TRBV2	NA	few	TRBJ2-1	TGTGCCAGCAGTCTTCGGGACAACTACAATGAGCAGTTCTTC	CASSLRDNYNEQFF
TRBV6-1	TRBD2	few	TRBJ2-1	TGTGCCAGCGCTAGCGGTACCTACAATGAGCAGTTCTTC	CASASGTYNEQFF
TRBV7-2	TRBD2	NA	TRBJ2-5	TGTGCCAGCAGCTTATCGGGGGGTGAGACCCAGTACTTC	CASSLSGGETQYF
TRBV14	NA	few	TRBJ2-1	TGTGCCAGCAGCCAAGCCAAGCTTGGTGAGCAGTTCTTC	CASSQAKLGEQFF
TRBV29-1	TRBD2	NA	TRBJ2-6	TGCAGCGCCAGTGGACTAGCGGGAGCTTCAGGGGCCAACGTCCTGACTTTC	CSASGLAGASGANVLTF
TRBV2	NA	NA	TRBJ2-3	TGTGCCAGCAGTGAGTTCGTGGGCAGCCAGTATTTT	CASSEFVGSQYF
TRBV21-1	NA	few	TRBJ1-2	TGTGCCAGCAGCAAAGAGACAGGGGGCCATGGCTACACCTTC	CASSKETGGHGYTF
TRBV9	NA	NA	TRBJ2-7	TGTGCCAGCAGCCCTCCCATAAGGGACGGCGACGAGCAGTACTTC	CASSPPIRDGDEQYF
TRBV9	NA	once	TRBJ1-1	TGTGCCAGCAGCGTAGGACCAAGAACGAGTGAAGCTTTCTTT	CASSVGPRTSEAFF
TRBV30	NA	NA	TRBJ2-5	TGTGCCTGGAGTGTAACACTGCAAGAGACCCAGTACTTC	CAWSVTLQETQYF
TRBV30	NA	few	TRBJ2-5	TGTGCCTGGAGTGTATCATCCGGGACCCAGTACTTC	CAWSVSSGTQYF
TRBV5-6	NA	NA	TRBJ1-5	TGTGCCAGCAGCTTAGGAAGCAATCAGCCCCAGCATTTT	CASSLGSNQPQHF
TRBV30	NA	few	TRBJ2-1	TGTGCCTGGAGTGTGACCGGGGGCGAGCAGTTCTTC	CAWSVTGGEQFF
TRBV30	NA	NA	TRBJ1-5	TGTGCCTGGAGTGTATGGGGTCAGCCCCAGCATTTT	CAWSVWGQPQHF
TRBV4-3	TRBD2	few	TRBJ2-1	TGCGCCAGCAGCCAAGCAGGGACTAGCGGTGAGCAGTTCTTC	CASSQAGTSGEQFF
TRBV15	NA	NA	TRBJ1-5	TGTGCCACCAGCAGAGATCCAGCTCAGCCCCAGCATTTT	CATSRDPAQPQHF
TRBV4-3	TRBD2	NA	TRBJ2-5	TGCGCCAGCAGCCCCGGGGGGGGCCGGGGAGGAGAGACCCAGTACTTC	CASSPGGGRGGETQYF
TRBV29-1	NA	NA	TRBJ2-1	TGCAGCGTTGTCTGGAGGGGGCTGGGTGAGCAGTTCTTC	CSVVWRGLGEQFF
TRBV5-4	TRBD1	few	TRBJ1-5	TGTGCCAGCAGCGCGGGACAGGGGAATCAGCCCCAGCATTTT	CASSAGQGNQPQHF
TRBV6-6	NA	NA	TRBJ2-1	TGTGCCAGCAGGAATAGCAATGAGCAGTTCTTC	CASRNSNEQFF
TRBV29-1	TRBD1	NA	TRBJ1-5	TGCAGCGTTGTTTTGACAGGGGGCGCGAGCAATCAGCCCCAGCATTTT	CSVVLTGGASNQPQHF
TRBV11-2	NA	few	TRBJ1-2	TGTGCCAGCAACTCCAGAAGGGCCTCCGCGGGAGGCTACACCTTC	CASNSRRASAGGYTF
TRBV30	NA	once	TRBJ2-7	TGTGCCTGGATGCGAGGGGGGGACGAGCAGTACTTC	CAWMRGGDEQYF
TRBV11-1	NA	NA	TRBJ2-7	TGTGCCAGCAGCTCAGCGGGTAGCTCCTACGAGCAGTACTTC	CASSSAGSSYEQYF
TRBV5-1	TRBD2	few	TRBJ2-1	TGCGCCAGCAGCCTTACAACGTCGGGAGGGACCTACAATGAGCAGTTCTTC	CASSLTTSGGTYNEQFF
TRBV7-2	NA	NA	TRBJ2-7	TGTGCCAGCAGCTTTTACACGGGCTCCTACGAGCAGTACTTC	CASSFYTGSYEQYF
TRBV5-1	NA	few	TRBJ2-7	TGCGCCAGCGGGTCCGACTACGAGCAGTACTTC	CASGSDYEQYF
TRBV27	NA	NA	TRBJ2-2	TGTGCCAGCAGTCCCTGGACAGAGGGCGACACCGGGGAGCTGTTTTTT	CASSPWTEGDTGELFF
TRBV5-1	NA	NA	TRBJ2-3	TGCGCCAGCAGCCAGGGAAGGGCTGAGGATACGCAGTATTTT	CASSQGRAEDTQYF
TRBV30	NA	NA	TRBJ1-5	TGTGCCTGGGGAGACCCCAATCAGCCCCAGCATTTT	CAWGDPNQPQHF
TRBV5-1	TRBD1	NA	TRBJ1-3	TGCGCCAGCAGCTGGGACAGAAGTACTGGAAACACCATATATTTT	CASSWDRSTGNTIYF
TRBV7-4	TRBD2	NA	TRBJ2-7	TGTGCCAGCAGCTTAGCAGGGAGGGTCGAGCAGTACTTC	CASSLAGRVEQYF
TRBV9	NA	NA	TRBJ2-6	TGTGCCAGCAGCGTAGGGGCAGCATACTCTGGGGCCAACGTCCTGACTTTC	CASSVGAAYSGANVLTF
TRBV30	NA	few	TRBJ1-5	TGTGCCTGGAGTGTAGCCGGCCCCCAGCATTTT	CAWSVAGPQHF
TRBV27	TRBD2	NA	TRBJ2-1	TGTGCCAGCAGTTTTACGGGAGGGAAGTACAATGAGCAGTTCTTC	CASSFTGGKYNEQFF
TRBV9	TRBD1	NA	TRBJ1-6	TGTGCCAGCAGCAACAGACAGGGGGCTGTCCCCTATAATTCACCCCTCCACTTT	CASSNRQGAVPYNSPLHF
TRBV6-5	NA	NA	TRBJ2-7	TGTGCCAGCAGTGCTGGAATGGGGAGATACGAGCAGTACTTC	CASSAGMGRYEQYF
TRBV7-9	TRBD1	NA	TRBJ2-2	TGTGCCAGCAGCTTAGGACAGGGCGTTGCCGGGGAGCTGTTTTTT	CASSLGQGVAGELFF
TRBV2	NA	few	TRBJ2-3	TGTGCCAGCAGCCCCCAGGTAGATACGCAGTATTTT	CASSPQVDTQYF